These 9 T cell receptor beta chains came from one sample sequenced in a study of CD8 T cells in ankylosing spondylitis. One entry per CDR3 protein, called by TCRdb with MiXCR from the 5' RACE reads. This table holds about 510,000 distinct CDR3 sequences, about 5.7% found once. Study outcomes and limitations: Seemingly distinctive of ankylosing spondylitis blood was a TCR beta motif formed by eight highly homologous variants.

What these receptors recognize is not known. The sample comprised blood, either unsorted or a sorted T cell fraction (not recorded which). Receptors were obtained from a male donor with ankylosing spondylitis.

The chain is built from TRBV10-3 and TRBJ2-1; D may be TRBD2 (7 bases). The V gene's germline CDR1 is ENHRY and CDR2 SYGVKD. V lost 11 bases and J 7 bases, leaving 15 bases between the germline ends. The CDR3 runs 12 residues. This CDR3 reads CAAQGGGNEQFF. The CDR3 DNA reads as TGTGCCGCCCAAGGGGGGGGGAATGAGCAGTTCTTC.

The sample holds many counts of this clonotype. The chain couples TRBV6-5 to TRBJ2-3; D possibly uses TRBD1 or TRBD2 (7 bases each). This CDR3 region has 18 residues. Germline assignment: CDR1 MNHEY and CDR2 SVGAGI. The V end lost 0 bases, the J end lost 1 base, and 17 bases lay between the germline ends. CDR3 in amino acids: CASSYSQTGRGRTDTQYF. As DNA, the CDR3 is TGTGCCAGCAGTTACTCGCAGACAGGGAGGGGGCGCACAGATACGCAGTATTTT.

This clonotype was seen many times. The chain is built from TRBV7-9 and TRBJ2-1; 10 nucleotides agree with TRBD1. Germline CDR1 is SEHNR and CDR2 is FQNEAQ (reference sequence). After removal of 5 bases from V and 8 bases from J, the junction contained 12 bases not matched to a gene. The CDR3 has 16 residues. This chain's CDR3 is CASSVLGGTGAHEQFF. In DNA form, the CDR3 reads TGTGCCAGCAGCGTCCTCGGCGGGACAGGGGCTCATGAGCAGTTCTTC.

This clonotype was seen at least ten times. The CDR3 reads CASARGGGSYNEQFF. The CDR3 DNA sequence: TGTGCCAGCGCACGGGGAGGAGGATCCTACAATGAGCAGTTCTTC. This rearrangement joins TRBV5-6 to TRBJ2-1, with D possibly matching TRBD2 (6 bases). Germline loops: CDR1 SGHDT, CDR2 YYEEEE. This CDR3 is 15 amino acids long. With 7 bases removed from V and 1 base from J, the gap between germline ends came to 15 bases. Full variable domain (outside the CDR3, taken from reference TRBV5-6 and TRBJ2-1): DAGVTQSPTHLIKTRGQQVTLRCSPKSGHDTVSWYQQALGQGPQFIFQYYEEEERQRGNFPDRFSGHQFPNYSSELNVNALLLGDSALYLCASARGGGSYNEQFFGPGTRLTVL.

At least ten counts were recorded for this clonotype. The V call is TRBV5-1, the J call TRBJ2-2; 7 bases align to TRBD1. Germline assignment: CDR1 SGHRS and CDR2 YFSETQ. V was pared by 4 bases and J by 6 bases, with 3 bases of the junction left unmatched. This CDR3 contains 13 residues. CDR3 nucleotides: TGCGCCAGCAGCGCACAGGGGTCCGGGGAGCTGTTTTTT. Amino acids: CASSAQGSGELFF.

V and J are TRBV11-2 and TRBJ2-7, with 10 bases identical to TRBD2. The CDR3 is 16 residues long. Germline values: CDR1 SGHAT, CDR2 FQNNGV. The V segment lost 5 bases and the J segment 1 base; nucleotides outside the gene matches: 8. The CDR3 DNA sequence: TGTGCCAGCAGCCCAGAAACTAGCGGGGCATCCTACGAGCAGTACTTC. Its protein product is CASSPETSGASYEQYF.

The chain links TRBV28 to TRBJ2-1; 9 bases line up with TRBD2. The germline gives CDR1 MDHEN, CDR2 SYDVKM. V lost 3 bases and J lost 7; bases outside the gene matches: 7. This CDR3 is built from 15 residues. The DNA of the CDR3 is TGTGCCAGCAGTTTTCTAGCGGGACTTATGAATGAGCAGTTCTTC. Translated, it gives CASSFLAGLMNEQFF.

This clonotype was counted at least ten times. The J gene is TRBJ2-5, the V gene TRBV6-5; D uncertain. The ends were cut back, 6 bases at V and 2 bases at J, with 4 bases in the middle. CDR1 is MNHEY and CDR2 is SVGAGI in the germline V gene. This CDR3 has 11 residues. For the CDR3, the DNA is TGTGCCAGCAGGCAACAAGAGACCCAGTACTTC. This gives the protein CASRQQETQYF.

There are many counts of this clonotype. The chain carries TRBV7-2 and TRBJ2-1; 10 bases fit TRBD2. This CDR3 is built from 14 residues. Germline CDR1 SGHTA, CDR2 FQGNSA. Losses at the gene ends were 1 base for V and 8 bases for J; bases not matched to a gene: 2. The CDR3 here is CASSLVGLAHEQFF. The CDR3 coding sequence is TGTGCCAGCAGCTTAGTGGGACTAGCGCATGAGCAGTTCTTC.